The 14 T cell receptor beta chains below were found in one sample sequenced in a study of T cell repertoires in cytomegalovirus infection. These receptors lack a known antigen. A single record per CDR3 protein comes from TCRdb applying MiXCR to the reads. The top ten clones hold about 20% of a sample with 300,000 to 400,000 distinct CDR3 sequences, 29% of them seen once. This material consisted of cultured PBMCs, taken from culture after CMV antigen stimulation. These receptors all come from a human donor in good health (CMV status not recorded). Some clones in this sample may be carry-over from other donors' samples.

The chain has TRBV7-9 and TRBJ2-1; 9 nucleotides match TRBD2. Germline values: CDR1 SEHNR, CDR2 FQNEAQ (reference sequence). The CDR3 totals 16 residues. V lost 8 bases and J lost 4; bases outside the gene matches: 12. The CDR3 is CASVQGPSGEYNEQFF. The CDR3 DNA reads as TGTGCCAGCGTACAAGGGCCTAGCGGGGAGTACAATGAGCAGTTCTTC. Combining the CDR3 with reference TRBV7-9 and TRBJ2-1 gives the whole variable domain DTGVSQNPRHKITKRGQNVTFRCDPISEHNRLYWYRQTLGQGPEFLTYFQNEAQLEKSRLLSDRFSAERPKGSFSTLEIQRTEQGDSAMYLCASVQGPSGEYNEQFFGPGTRLTVL.

The CDR3 region has the DNA TGTGCCAGTAGTCCTGACAGGCGGGGGGAGCTGTTTTTT. Translating it yields CASSPDRRGELFF. V and J are TRBV19 and TRBJ2-2; possible D gene TRBD1, 6 bases. The V gene lost 5 bases and the J gene lost 8 bases, with 12 bases spanning the gap. The CDR3 runs 13 residues. The V gene's germline CDR1 is LNHDA and CDR2 SQIVND (reference sequence).

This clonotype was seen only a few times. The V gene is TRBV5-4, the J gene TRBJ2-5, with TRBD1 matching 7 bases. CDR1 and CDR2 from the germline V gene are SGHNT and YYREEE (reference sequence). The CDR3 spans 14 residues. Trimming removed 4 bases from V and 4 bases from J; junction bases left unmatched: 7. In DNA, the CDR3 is TGTGCCAGCAGCACGGGACAGTCGGGAGAGACCCAGTACTTC. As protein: CASSTGQSGETQYF.

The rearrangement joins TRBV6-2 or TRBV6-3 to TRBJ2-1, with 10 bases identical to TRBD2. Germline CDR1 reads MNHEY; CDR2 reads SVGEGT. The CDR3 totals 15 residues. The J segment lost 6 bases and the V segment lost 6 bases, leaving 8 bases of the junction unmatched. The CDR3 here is CASRPSSGGSNEQFF. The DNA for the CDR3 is TGTGCCAGCAGACCTTCTAGCGGGGGTAGCAATGAGCAGTTCTTC.

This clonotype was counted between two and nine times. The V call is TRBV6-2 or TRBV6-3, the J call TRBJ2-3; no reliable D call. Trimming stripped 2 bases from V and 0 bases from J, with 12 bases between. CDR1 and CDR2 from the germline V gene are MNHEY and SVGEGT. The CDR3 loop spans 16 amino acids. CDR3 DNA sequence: TGTGCCAGCAGTTACCGTGGTGGCGATAGCACAGATACGCAGTATTTT. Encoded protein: CASSYRGGDSTDTQYF.

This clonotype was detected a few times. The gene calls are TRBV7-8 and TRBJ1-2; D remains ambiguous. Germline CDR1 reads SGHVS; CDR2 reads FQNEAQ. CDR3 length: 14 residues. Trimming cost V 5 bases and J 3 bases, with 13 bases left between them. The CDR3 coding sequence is TGTGCCAGCAGCCTCCTAGAGACTGACTATGGCTACACCTTC. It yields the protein CASSLLETDYGYTF.

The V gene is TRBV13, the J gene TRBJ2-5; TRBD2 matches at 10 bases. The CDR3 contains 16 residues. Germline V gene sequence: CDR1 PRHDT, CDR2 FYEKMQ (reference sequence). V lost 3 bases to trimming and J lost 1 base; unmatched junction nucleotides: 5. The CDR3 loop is CASSFRTSGLQETQYF. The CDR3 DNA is TGTGCCAGCAGCTTCCGGACTAGCGGCCTCCAAGAGACCCAGTACTTC.

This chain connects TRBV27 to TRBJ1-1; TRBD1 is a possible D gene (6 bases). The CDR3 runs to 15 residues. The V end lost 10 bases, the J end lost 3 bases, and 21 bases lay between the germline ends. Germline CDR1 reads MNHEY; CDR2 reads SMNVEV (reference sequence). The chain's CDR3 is CATITLQGSYTEAFF. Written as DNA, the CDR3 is TGTGCCACGATTACTCTACAGGGATCGTACACTGAAGCTTTCTTT.

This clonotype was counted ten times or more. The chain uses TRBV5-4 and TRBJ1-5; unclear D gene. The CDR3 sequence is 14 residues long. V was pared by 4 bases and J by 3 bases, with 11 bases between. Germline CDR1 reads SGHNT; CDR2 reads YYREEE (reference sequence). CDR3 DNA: TGTGCCAGCAGCGCCGGACGGGACAATCAGCCCCAGCATTTT. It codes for CASSAGRDNQPQHF.

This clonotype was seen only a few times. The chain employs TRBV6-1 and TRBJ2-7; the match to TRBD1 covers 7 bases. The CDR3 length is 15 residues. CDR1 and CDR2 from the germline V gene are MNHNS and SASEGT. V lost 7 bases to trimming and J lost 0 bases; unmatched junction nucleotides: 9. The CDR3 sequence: CASIMDRRSSYEQYF. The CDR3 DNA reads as TGTGCCAGCATCATGGACAGGCGGAGCTCCTACGAGCAGTACTTC.

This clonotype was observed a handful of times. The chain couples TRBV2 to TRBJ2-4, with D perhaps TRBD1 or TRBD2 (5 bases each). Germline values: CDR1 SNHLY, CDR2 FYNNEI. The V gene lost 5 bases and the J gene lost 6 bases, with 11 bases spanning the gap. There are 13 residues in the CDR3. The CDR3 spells CASSPGTANIQYF. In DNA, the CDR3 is TGTGCCAGCAGTCCGGGGACGGCAAACATTCAGTACTTC.

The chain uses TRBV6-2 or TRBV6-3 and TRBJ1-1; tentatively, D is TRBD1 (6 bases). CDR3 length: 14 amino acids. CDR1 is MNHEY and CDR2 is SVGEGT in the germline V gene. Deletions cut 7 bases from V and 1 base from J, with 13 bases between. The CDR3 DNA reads TGTGCCAGCAAAACTGCAGGGGCGAACACTGAAGCTTTCTTT. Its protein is CASKTAGANTEAFF.

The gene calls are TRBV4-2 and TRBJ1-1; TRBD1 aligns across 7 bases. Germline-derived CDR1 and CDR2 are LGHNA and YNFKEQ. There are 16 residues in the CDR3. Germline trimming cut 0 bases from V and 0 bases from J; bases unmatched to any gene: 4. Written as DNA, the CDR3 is TGTGCCAGCAGCCAAGAATGGGGACAGATGAACACTGAAGCTTTCTTT. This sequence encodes CASSQEWGQMNTEAFF.

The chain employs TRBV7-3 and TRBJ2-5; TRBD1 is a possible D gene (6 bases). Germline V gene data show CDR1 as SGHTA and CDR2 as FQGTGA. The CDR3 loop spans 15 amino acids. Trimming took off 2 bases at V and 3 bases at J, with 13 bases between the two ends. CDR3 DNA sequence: TGTGCCAGCAGCTTAGCCGGGACAAATAAAGAGACCCAGTACTTC. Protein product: CASSLAGTNKETQYF.